The 19 T cell receptor beta chains below all came from one sample that was sequenced in a study of glioma-infiltrating T cells. TCR alpha and beta CDR3 regions were amplified from RNA using iRepertoire nested multiplex PCR. One entry per CDR3 protein results from TCRdb running MiXCR on the multiplex PCR reads. The repertoire holds over 90,000 distinct CDR3 sequences, with roughly 30% as singletons. Input material: glioma tissue, nonneoplastic brain tissue, or PBMCs (not recorded which). These receptors were collected from a human donor with low-grade glioma or glioblastoma, undergoing nonglioma brain surgery, or in good health (not recorded which).

This clonotype came up a few times. The chain recombines TRBV6-1 with TRBJ2-7, with a possible D match to TRBD1 (6 bases). V gave up 10 bases and J gave up 3 bases, with 16 bases separating them. The CDR3 totals 13 residues. From germline, CDR1 is MNHNS and CDR2 SASEGT. CDR3 DNA sequence: TGTGCCAACGCGAGACAGGACGGCTACGAGCAGTACTTC. Its translation is CANARQDGYEQYF.

This clonotype was found a few times. The rearrangement uses TRBV19 and TRBJ1-5; D remains ambiguous. This CDR3 is built from 15 residues. V lost 10 bases and J lost 1, with 17 bases in between. CDR1 and CDR2 from the germline V gene are LNHDA and SQIVND (reference sequence). The CDR3 loop reads CATTDLSESNQPQHF. The CDR3 region has the DNA TGTGCCACCACCGACTTATCCGAGAGCAATCAGCCCCAGCATTTT.

As to this clonotype: A read error may be the cause here, since a much bigger clone is one base away. The chain carries TRBV18 and TRBJ1-1; D not resolved. The CDR3 sequence is 15 residues long. Germline V gene data show CDR1 as KGHSH and CDR2 as LQKENI. CDR3 loop: CASPPLERENTEAFF. CDR3 nucleotide sequence: TGTGCCAGCCCACCACTGGAAAGGGAGAACACTGAAGCTTTCTTT.

This clonotype appeared many times. J is TRBJ2-1 and V is TRBV6-6; 7 bases agree with TRBD2. This CDR3 has 16 residues. V gave up 2 bases and J gave up 3 bases; unmatched junction bases: 7. Germline V gene data show CDR1 as MNHNY and CDR2 as SVGAGI (reference sequence). The CDR3 reads CASSYGVGGNYNEQFF. DNA for the CDR3: TGTGCCAGCAGTTACGGGGTCGGGGGGAACTACAATGAGCAGTTCTTC.

This clonotype was observed many times. The J gene is TRBJ2-7, the V gene TRBV19; unclear D gene. Trimming took 3 bases from V and 0 from J, leaving 12 bases between them. The germline CDR1 and CDR2 sequences are LNHDA and SQIVND (reference sequence). This CDR3 is built from 15 residues. CDR3 in amino acids: CASSMGRISSYEQYF. DNA for the CDR3: TGTGCCAGTAGTATGGGCCGAATAAGCTCCTACGAGCAGTACTTC.

This clonotype was recorded many times. V and J are TRBV7-2 and TRBJ2-3, with D tentatively TRBD1 (5 bases). From germline, CDR1 is SGHTA and CDR2 FQGNSA. Between the trimmed V and J ends, which lost 2 bases and 2 bases, there was a span of 14 bases. The CDR3 has 16 amino acids. The CDR3 here is CASSLQGQGNTDTQYF. The CDR3 region has the DNA TGTGCCAGCAGCTTACAAGGGCAGGGCAACACAGATACGCAGTATTTT.

This clonotype came up many times. V is TRBV6-1 and J is TRBJ1-4; 9 bases match TRBD1. V was pared by 6 bases and J by 8 bases, with 10 bases of the junction left unmatched. CDR1 is MNHNS and CDR2 is SASEGT in the germline V gene. The CDR3 has 15 amino acids. The CDR3 region is CASRVTGGMGEKLFF. CDR3 nucleotides: TGTGCCAGCAGAGTCACAGGGGGCATGGGCGAAAAACTGTTTTTT.

This clonotype appeared many times. V is TRBV4-2 and J is TRBJ2-3, with TRBD2 matching 14 bases. V was clipped by 3 bases and J by 5 bases; unmatched bases: 4. Germline lookup yields CDR1 LGHNA and CDR2 YNFKEQ. This CDR3 has 16 amino acids. CDR3 sequence: CASSQTSGGAGDTQYF. The CDR3 DNA reads as TGTGCCAGCAGCCAGACTAGCGGGGGGGCCGGAGATACGCAGTATTTT.

This clonotype was seen many times. The chain carries TRBV25-1 and TRBJ1-2; D is perhaps TRBD1 (5 bases). Germline-derived CDR1 and CDR2 are MGHDK and SYGVNS. The CDR3 has 15 amino acids. The ends were cut back, 2 bases at V and 7 bases at J, with 17 bases in the middle. In nucleotides, the CDR3 is TGTGCCAGCAGTGAACGGACCGGGACTTTCTTTGGCTACACCTTC. It yields the protein CASSERTGTFFGYTF.

This clonotype was seen ten or more times. V is TRBV20-1 and J is TRBJ2-7; D not certain. The CDR3 is 13 residues long. Trimming took 6 bases from V and 0 from J, leaving 12 bases between them. The V gene's germline CDR1 is DFQATT and CDR2 SNEGSKA (reference sequence). In DNA form, the CDR3 reads TGCAGTGCCAAACGTCCCAGCTCCTACGAGCAGTACTTC. Translation: CSAKRPSSYEQYF.

This clonotype was detected ten times or more. The chain links TRBV7-9 to TRBJ2-7; a weak D match, TRBD1 (6 bases). CDR3 size: 15 residues. Deletions cut 5 bases from V and 5 bases from J, with 19 bases between. Germline CDR1 SEHNR, CDR2 FQNEAQ (reference sequence). The CDR3 region has the DNA TGTGCCAGCAGCCCGCCTTGGGGGCAAGTAGACGAGCAGTACTTC. It is translated as CASSPPWGQVDEQYF.

This clonotype has at least ten counts. This chain uses TRBV6-1 with TRBJ1-1; no reliable D call. There are 14 residues in the CDR3. Deletions cut 6 bases from V and 3 bases from J, with 14 bases between. Per the germline V gene, CDR1 is MNHNS and CDR2 is SASEGT. CDR3 region: CASSRNEGYTEAFF. Written as DNA, the CDR3 is TGTGCCAGCAGCCGGAACGAGGGCTACACTGAAGCTTTCTTT.

This clonotype was seen many times. The chain couples TRBV20-1 to TRBJ1-1; unclear D gene. Trimming cost V 3 bases and J 5 bases, with 7 bases left between them. The germline gives CDR1 DFQATT, CDR2 SNEGSKA (reference sequence). The CDR3 is 11 amino acids. The DNA of the CDR3 is TGCAGTGCTAGTTGGCGGACTGAAGCTTTCTTT. It yields the protein CSASWRTEAFF.

Points on this clonotype: A read error may be the cause here, since a much bigger clone is one base away. V and J are TRBV20-1 and TRBJ1-6; possibly TRBD1 for D (5 bases). The CDR3 loop spans 15 amino acids. Germline assignment: CDR1 DFQATT and CDR2 SNEGSKA (reference sequence). The germline V and J ends were trimmed by 4 bases and 9 bases, with 19 bases remaining between them. The CDR3 DNA reads TGCAGTGCTACTCTAGGGGCAGTGGGTAGTTCACCCCTCCACTTT. Protein: CSATLGAVGSSPLHF.

V and J are TRBV29-1 and TRBJ1-1; D is unresolved. V gave up 4 bases and J gave up 7 bases, with 10 bases separating them. The CDR3 runs to 11 residues. Looked up from germline, CDR1 is SQVTM and CDR2 is ANQGSEA. The CDR3 sequence is CSVGATREAFF. The CDR3 DNA reads as TGCAGCGTTGGGGCTACACGTGAAGCTTTCTTT.

This clonotype appeared many times. The chain is built from TRBV2 and TRBJ2-3; maybe TRBD1 (5 bases). The V end lost 3 bases, the J end lost 6 bases, and 13 bases lay between the germline ends. This CDR3 spans 14 amino acids. Germline V lookup: CDR1 SNHLY, CDR2 FYNNEI. The CDR3 is CASSEHRPLDTQYF. The DNA of the CDR3 is TGTGCCAGCAGTGAGCACAGGCCGCTTGATACGCAGTATTTT.

This clonotype has at least ten counts. The chain combines TRBV7-2 with TRBJ2-3, with 8 bases aligning to TRBD2. Germline CDR1 is SGHTA and CDR2 is FQGNSA. V was clipped by 6 bases and J by 4 bases; unmatched bases: 3. This CDR3 region has 13 residues. The CDR3 protein is CASSSGGADTQYF. The CDR3 nucleotides read TGTGCCAGCAGTTCGGGGGGGGCAGATACGCAGTATTTT.

This clonotype was counted many times. V is TRBV2 and J is TRBJ2-4; 8 nucleotides align to TRBD1. The V gene's germline CDR1 is SNHLY and CDR2 FYNNEI. The V segment lost 5 bases and the J segment 1 base; nucleotides outside the gene matches: 7. The CDR3 extends over 16 amino acids. As DNA, the CDR3 is TGTGCCAGCAGTCGCCGACAGGGGAAGGCCAAAAACATTCAGTACTTC. The encoded protein is CASSRRQGKAKNIQYF.

This clonotype was detected many times. The CDR3 protein is CASSASGRGAYTDTQYF. The CDR3 nucleotides read TGTGCCAGCAGCGCCAGCGGGCGGGGGGCCTACACAGATACGCAGTATTTT. The rearrangement joins TRBV7-9 to TRBJ2-3; 8 nucleotides agree with TRBD2. The CDR3 consists of 17 residues. Trimming at V came to 5 bases and at J to 2 bases, leaving 12 bases not matched to a gene. From germline, CDR1 is SEHNR and CDR2 FQNEAQ (reference sequence).